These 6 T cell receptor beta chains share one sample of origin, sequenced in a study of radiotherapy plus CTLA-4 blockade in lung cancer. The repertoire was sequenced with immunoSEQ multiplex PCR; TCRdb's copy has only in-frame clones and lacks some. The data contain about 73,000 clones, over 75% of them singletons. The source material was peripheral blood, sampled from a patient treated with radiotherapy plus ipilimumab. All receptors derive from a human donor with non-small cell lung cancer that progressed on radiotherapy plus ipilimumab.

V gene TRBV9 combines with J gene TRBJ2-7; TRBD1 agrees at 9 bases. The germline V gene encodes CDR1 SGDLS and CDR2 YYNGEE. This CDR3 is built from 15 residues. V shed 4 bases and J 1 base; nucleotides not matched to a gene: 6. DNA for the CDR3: TGTGCCAGCAGCACGGGACAGGGTATTTCCTACGAGCAGTACTTC. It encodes CASSTGQGISYEQYF.

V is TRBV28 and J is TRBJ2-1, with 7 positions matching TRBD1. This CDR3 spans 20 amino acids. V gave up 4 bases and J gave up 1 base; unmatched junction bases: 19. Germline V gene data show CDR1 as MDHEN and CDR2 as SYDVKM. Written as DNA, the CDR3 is TGTGCCAGCAGTTCTATGACCCTGTTGTCAGGGGGTAGTTCCTACAATGAGCAGTTCTTC. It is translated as CASSSMTLLSGGSSYNEQFF.

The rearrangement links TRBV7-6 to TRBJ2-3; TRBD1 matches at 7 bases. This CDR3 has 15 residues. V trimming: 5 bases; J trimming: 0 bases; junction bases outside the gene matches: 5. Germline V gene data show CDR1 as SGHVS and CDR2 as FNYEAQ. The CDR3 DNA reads TGTGCCAGCAGCAACCGACAGGGTAGCACAGATACGCAGTATTTT. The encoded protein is CASSNRQGSTDTQYF.

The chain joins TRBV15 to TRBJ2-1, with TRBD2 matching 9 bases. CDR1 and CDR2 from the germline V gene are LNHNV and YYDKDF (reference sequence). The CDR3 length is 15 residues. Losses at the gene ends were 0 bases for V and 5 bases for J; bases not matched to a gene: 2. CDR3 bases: TGTGCCACCAGCAGAGATCTAGCGGGAAACAATGAGCAGTTCTTC. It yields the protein CATSRDLAGNNEQFF.

The CDR3 DNA reads as TGTGCCAGCAGCCCCCAGCGGGAGCAGTTCTTC. Translating gives CASSPQREQFF. The rearrangement uses TRBV11-2 and TRBJ2-1; possibly TRBD2 for D (5 bases). Trimming removed 5 bases at V and 10 bases at J, with 9 bases between. This CDR3 contains 11 residues. CDR1 is SGHAT, CDR2 FQNNGV, per germline.

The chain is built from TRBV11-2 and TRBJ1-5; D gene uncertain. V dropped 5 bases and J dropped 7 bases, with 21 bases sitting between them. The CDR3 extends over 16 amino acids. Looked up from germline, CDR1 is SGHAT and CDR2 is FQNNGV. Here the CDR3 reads CASSAGNASHRQPQHF. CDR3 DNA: TGTGCCAGCAGCGCCGGGAACGCCTCCCACAGACAGCCCCAGCATTTT. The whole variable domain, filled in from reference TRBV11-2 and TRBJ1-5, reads EAGVAQSPRYKIIEKRQSVAFWCNPISGHATLYWYQQILGQGPKLLIQFQNNGVVDDSQLPKDRFSAERLKGVDSTLKIQPAKLEDSAVYLCASSAGNASHRQPQHFGDGTRLSIL.